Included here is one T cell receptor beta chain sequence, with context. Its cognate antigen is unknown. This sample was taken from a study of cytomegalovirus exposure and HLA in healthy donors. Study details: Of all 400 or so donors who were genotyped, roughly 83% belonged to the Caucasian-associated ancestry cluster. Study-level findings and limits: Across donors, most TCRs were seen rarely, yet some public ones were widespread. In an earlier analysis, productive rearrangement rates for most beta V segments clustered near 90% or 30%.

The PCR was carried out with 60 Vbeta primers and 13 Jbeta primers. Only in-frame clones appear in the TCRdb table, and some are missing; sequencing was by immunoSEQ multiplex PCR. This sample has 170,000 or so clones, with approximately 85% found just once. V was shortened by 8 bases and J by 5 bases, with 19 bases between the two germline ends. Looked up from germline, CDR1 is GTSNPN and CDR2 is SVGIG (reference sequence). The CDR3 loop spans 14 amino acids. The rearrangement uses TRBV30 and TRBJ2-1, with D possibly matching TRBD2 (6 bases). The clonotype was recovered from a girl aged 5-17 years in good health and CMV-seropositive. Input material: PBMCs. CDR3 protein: CAVHSGSTNNEQFF. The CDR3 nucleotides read TGTGCCGTTCATAGCGGTAGCACGAACAATGAGCAGTTCTTC.